Below, one T cell receptor beta chain is given with its context. The germline V gene has CDR1 MNHEY and CDR2 SVGAGI. Trimming took off 9 bases at V and 3 bases at J, with 17 bases between the two ends. This CDR3 comprises 14 residues. Using immunoSEQ multiplex PCR, the repertoire was profiled, and TCRdb retains in-frame clones only, with some absent. The sample comprises 200,000 to 250,000 clones, more than 80% of which are singletons, and approximately 8.7% rests with the top ten. This specimen belongs to a study of blood T cell repertoires in COVID-19. Study overall: Samples came from the United States, Italy and Spain, spanning acute and convalescent COVID-19.

V is TRBV6-5 and J is TRBJ1-2, with D tentatively TRBD1 (5 bases). The sequence derives from a man aged 35-49 years who had recovered from COVID-19. Material: PBMCs or T cells enriched from blood (not recorded which). The CDR3 region has the DNA TGTGCCAGTGTCCTTTACAGGTCTGACTATGGCTACACCTTC. Protein sequence: CASVLYRSDYGYTF.